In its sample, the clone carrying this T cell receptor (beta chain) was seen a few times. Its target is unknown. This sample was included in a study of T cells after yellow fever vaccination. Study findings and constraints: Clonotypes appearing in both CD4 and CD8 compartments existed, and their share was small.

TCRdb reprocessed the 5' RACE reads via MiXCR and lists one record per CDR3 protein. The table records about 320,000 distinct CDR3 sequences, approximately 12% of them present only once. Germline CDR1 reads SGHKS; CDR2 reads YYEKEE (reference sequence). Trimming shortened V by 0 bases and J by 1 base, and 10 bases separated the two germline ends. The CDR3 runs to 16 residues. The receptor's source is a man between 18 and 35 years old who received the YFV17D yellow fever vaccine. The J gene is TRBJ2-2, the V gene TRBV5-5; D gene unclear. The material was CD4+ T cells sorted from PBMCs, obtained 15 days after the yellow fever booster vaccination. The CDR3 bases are TGTGCCAGCAGCTTGGTGGTCAGCGTGAACACCGGGGAGCTGTTTTTT. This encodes CASSLVVSVNTGELFF.